Reported below is one TCR beta chain. What it binds is unknown. This specimen belongs to a study of T cells in Graves' hyperthyroidism and ophthalmopathy. General observations from the study: Model output signaled ophthalmopathy a median 6.5 months ahead of onset.

The diagnoses drew upon clinical symptoms, serum thyroxine and TRAb, thyroid ultrasound and orbital computed tomography. The CDR3 is made up of 16 amino acids. V was trimmed by 10 bases and J by 6 bases, leaving 28 bases between them. The germline CDR1 and CDR2 sequences are ENHRY and SYGVKD. RNA transcripts yielded amplified TCR beta CDR3 regions. First-round RT-PCR targeting the TCR CDR3 was performed with the HTBI primer set. TCRdb independently ran MiXCR on the multiplex PCR reads; one entry per CDR3 protein. The data show 560,000 or so distinct CDR3 sequences, about 43% seen once. Source material: peripheral blood or thyroid tissue (not recorded which). The chain couples TRBV10-3 to TRBJ2-7; D may be TRBD2 (6 bases). The source of this sequence is a woman between 18 and 30 years old with Graves' hyperthyroidism. As DNA, the CDR3 is TGTGCCAGCACCGCAAATTGGGTCGGAGGGGCGCGCGAGCAGTACTTC. Encoded protein: CASTANWVGGAREQYF.